This T cell receptor (beta chain) was sequenced for a study of Ad26.COV2.S vaccination and SARS-CoV-2 variants. Overall study: Among those in the COV1001 Ad26.COV2.S trial arm was the donor. Ad26.COV2.S, an intramuscular injection, was given once or twice 56 days apart.

Germline CDR1 and CDR2: SGHTA and FQGNSA. V was pared by 5 bases and J by 1 base, with 18 bases between. This CDR3 spans 16 amino acids. The data were produced by immunoSEQ multiplex PCR, yet TCRdb's version contains in-frame clones alone and is incomplete. The top ten clones hold about 2.1% of a sample with more than 300,000 clones, approximately 80% of them seen once. Treatment here: 19 received Ad26.COV2.S at low or high dose, single or two shots; about 5 received placebo; per-sample allocation not given. Samples were taken on day 63 after the first vaccine or placebo injection. An adult donor aged 18-55 years was enrolled in Boston.

The rearrangement joins TRBV7-2 to TRBJ2-7, with D tentatively TRBD1 (7 bases). The clonotype comes from a person aged 18-60 years who received the Ad26.COV2.S COVID-19 vaccine or a placebo. The sequenced sample was peripheral blood, obtained in a trial of Ad26.COV2.S vaccine versus placebo. CDR3 bases: TGTGCCAGCAGCGACTGGGGAGGCAGGGGGTCCTACGAGCAGTACTTC. It specifies CASSDWGGRGSYEQYF.